These 20 T cell receptor beta chains share one sample of origin, sequenced in a study of cytomegalovirus exposure and HLA in healthy donors. PCR amplification relied on 60 Vbeta primers (plus 13 Jbeta primers). Assay used: immunoSEQ multiplex PCR; TCRdb lists only in-frame clones, some missing. The table has 180,000 or so clones, just over 75% seen once; the top ten hold around 1.9%. The sample comprised PBMCs. All receptors derive from a woman aged 30 to 39 in good health and CMV-seropositive.

The V call is TRBV10-3, the J call TRBJ2-2; D is perhaps TRBD1 (6 bases). This CDR3 is built from 17 residues. Germline lookup yields CDR1 ENHRY and CDR2 SYGVKD. V lost 0 bases, J lost 3 bases, and 14 bases lay in between. CDR3 sequence (DNA): TGTGCCATCAGTGAGTCTTGGGGGCGCCTGGACACCGGGGAGCTGTTTTTT. Translated: CAISESWGRLDTGELFF.

The chain carries TRBV9 and TRBJ2-7; 7 bases agree with TRBD2. Germline values: CDR1 SGDLS, CDR2 YYNGEE. V shed 5 bases and J 3 bases; nucleotides not matched to a gene: 5. There are 13 residues in the CDR3. The CDR3 DNA reads as TGTGCCAGCAGTCGCGGGAGTGGCTACGAGCAGTACTTC. It is translated as CASSRGSGYEQYF.

The rearrangement uses TRBV5-1 and TRBJ2-2, with 14 bases matching TRBD2. CDR3 length: 22 residues. Germline loops: CDR1 SGHRS, CDR2 YFSETQ. Trimming removed 1 base from V and 1 base from J; junction bases left unmatched: 15. The CDR3 DNA reads TGCGCCAGCAGCTTGATCCAGACCTCCGGGACTAGCGGGGGTCGGAACACCGGGGAGCTGTTTTTT. This gives the protein CASSLIQTSGTSGGRNTGELFF.

This clone has a single count. The chain has TRBV9 and TRBJ1-1, with 12 bases aligning to TRBD1. V gave up 3 bases and J gave up 4 bases; unmatched junction bases: 4. Per the germline V gene, CDR1 is SGDLS and CDR2 is YYNGEE. This CDR3 spans 15 amino acids. The CDR3 sequence is CASSAGTGGFTEAFF. The CDR3 nucleotides are TGTGCCAGCAGCGCCGGGACAGGGGGCTTCACTGAAGCTTTCTTT.

This sequence joins TRBV5-4 and TRBJ1-1; 7 nucleotides match TRBD1. This CDR3 contains 15 residues. Looked up from germline, CDR1 is SGHNT and CDR2 is YYREEE (reference sequence). Trimming removed 1 base from V and 1 base from J; junction bases left unmatched: 4. The CDR3 DNA sequence: TGTGCCAGCAGCTTGCCGGACAGGCGGAACACTGAAGCTTTCTTT. It specifies CASSLPDRRNTEAFF.

The J gene is TRBJ2-1, the V gene TRBV5-6, with D possibly matching TRBD2 (6 bases). Germline assignment: CDR1 SGHDT and CDR2 YYEEEE. The V end lost 1 base, the J end lost 9 bases, and 8 bases lay between the germline ends. CDR3 length: 12 amino acids. The CDR3 region has the DNA TGTGCCAGCAGCTTGCCAGCGGGTGAGCAGTTCTTC. It encodes CASSLPAGEQFF. The whole variable domain, remainder taken from reference TRBV5-6 and TRBJ2-1, is DAGVTQSPTHLIKTRGQQVTLRCSPKSGHDTVSWYQQALGQGPQFIFQYYEEEERQRGNFPDRFSGHQFPNYSSELNVNALLLGDSALYLCASSLPAGEQFFGPGTRLTVL.

J is TRBJ2-2 and V is TRBV7-9; D unclear. This CDR3 spans 12 amino acids. Germline CDR1 reads SEHNR; CDR2 reads FQNEAQ (reference sequence). Deletions cut 7 bases from V and 6 bases from J, with 9 bases between. CDR3: CASTRGAGELFF. The CDR3 DNA reads TGTGCCAGCACCCGAGGCGCCGGGGAGCTGTTTTTT. Looking up the rest from reference TRBV7-9 and TRBJ2-2 gives the full variable domain: DTGVSQNPRHKITKRGQNVTFRCDPISEHNRLYWYRQTLGQGPEFLTYFQNEAQLEKSRLLSDRFSAERPKGSFSTLEIQRTEQGDSAMYLCASTRGAGELFFGEGSRLTVL.

The rearrangement uses TRBV7-6 and TRBJ2-3; 14 nucleotides match TRBD2. Germline V gene data show CDR1 as SGHVS and CDR2 as FNYEAQ. The CDR3 is made up of 19 amino acids. Unmatched junction bases numbered 9, after V lost 0 bases and J lost 4 bases. CDR3 sequence: CASSLAGLAGVGRADTQYF. The CDR3, as DNA: TGTGCCAGCAGCTTAGCGGGACTAGCGGGAGTCGGCAGGGCAGATACGCAGTATTTT.

This clone came up once. The V gene is TRBV27, the J gene TRBJ1-2; D gene ambiguous. Germline values: CDR1 MNHEY, CDR2 SMNVEV (reference sequence). Trimming removed 3 bases from V and 8 bases from J, with 13 bases in between. The CDR3 is made up of 13 amino acids. The CDR3 region has the DNA TGTGCCAGCAGTTTCCAATCGCGGAAAGGCTACACCTTC. Translated: CASSFQSRKGYTF.

The rearrangement joins TRBV19 to TRBJ1-5; no reliable D call. Looked up from germline, CDR1 is LNHDA and CDR2 is SQIVND (reference sequence). Trimming cost V 4 bases and J 3 bases, with 19 bases left between them. This CDR3 is built from 17 residues. In DNA form, the CDR3 reads TGTGCCAGTAGTACCCCCCGGATGGTGGGAGACAATCAGCCCCAGCATTTT. As protein: CASSTPRMVGDNQPQHF.

The genes are TRBV7-8 and TRBJ1-6, with TRBD1 identical over 8 bases. CDR3 length: 22 residues. Looked up from germline, CDR1 is SGHVS and CDR2 is FQNEAQ. With 1 base clipped from V and 6 bases from J, the junction kept 23 bases outside the gene matches. The CDR3 bases are TGTGCCAGCAGCTTAGGAAGATTTGGGCAGGGGGCTGGTGGGCCAGTTAATTCACCCCTCCACTTT. Translation: CASSLGRFGQGAGGPVNSPLHF.

The chain couples TRBV6-6 to TRBJ2-3, with 7 bases aligning to TRBD1. This CDR3 comprises 14 residues. V trimming: 6 bases; J trimming: 2 bases; junction bases outside the gene matches: 5. The germline V gene has CDR1 MNHNY and CDR2 SVGAGI (reference sequence). The CDR3 DNA reads TGTGCCAGCAGAGGGACAGATACCACAGATACGCAGTATTTT. Translating gives CASRGTDTTDTQYF.

This clone was picked up many times. V and J are TRBV19 and TRBJ1-5; D remains ambiguous. Per the germline V gene, CDR1 is LNHDA and CDR2 is SQIVND (reference sequence). The CDR3 loop spans 13 amino acids. Trimming pared 4 bases from V and 7 bases from J, leaving 11 bases between. This chain's CDR3 is CASSTGLGQPQHF. DNA for the CDR3: TGTGCCAGTAGTACTGGGCTTGGGCAGCCCCAGCATTTT.

This clone was seen once. The chain links TRBV6-1 to TRBJ1-2; maybe TRBD1 (6 bases). Germline lookup yields CDR1 MNHNS and CDR2 SASEGT. V lost 6 bases to trimming and J lost 4 bases, with 15 bases between them. This CDR3 has 14 amino acids. CDR3 region: CASRATGQIYGYTF. The CDR3 bases are TGTGCCAGCAGAGCTACAGGACAGATCTATGGCTACACCTTC.

This clone was seen only a few times. The chain has TRBV5-6 and TRBJ1-1; D is unclear. Trimming left V 3 bases short and J 10 bases short, with 13 bases between. The CDR3 contains 12 residues. Germline V gene lookup returns CDR1 SGHDT and CDR2 YYEEEE. CDR3 nucleotide sequence: TGTGCCAGCAGCTCTGGGTCGGGAGGAGCTTTCTTT. Translating gives CASSSGSGGAFF.

The V call is TRBV5-6, the J call TRBJ1-4; D perhaps matches TRBD1 (6 bases). The germline V and J ends were trimmed by 3 bases and 7 bases, with 16 bases remaining between them. The CDR3 has 15 amino acids. Germline loops: CDR1 SGHDT, CDR2 YYEEEE. CDR3 sequence: CASSWQGQVGEKLFF. CDR3 DNA: TGTGCCAGCAGCTGGCAGGGGCAAGTAGGTGAAAAACTGTTTTTT.

This clone was recorded a few times. The rearrangement links TRBV29-1 to TRBJ2-1, with D maybe TRBD1 (5 bases). V was clipped by 2 bases and J by 4 bases, with 12 bases between them. This CDR3 contains 14 residues. From germline, CDR1 is SQVTM and CDR2 ANQGSEA. CDR3 region: CSVETQGGYNEQFF. The CDR3, as DNA: TGCAGCGTTGAAACCCAGGGTGGGTACAATGAGCAGTTCTTC.

This chain links TRBV11-2 with TRBJ1-1, with no clear D. V lost 1 base and J 3 bases, leaving 6 bases between the germline ends. Germline lookup yields CDR1 SGHAT and CDR2 FQNNGV. The CDR3 spans 13 residues. The CDR3: CASSLAEDTEAFF. CDR3 coding DNA: TGTGCCAGCAGCTTAGCAGAGGACACTGAAGCTTTCTTT.

This chain links TRBV7-9 with TRBJ2-5; TRBD2 aligns across 8 bases. CDR1 SEHNR and CDR2 FQNEAQ come from the germline V gene (reference sequence). Trimming removed 5 bases from V and 2 bases from J; junction bases left unmatched: 7. This CDR3 contains 15 residues. This chain's CDR3 is CASSGGLGGQETQYF. For the CDR3, the DNA is TGTGCCAGCAGCGGGGGACTAGGGGGGCAAGAGACCCAGTACTTC.

This chain uses TRBV7-9 with TRBJ2-1; 14 nucleotides agree with TRBD2. CDR1 and CDR2 from the germline V gene are SEHNR and FQNEAQ (reference sequence). V lost 5 bases and J lost 10; bases outside the gene matches: 4. This CDR3 contains 14 residues. The CDR3 is CASSPGLAGEEQFF. In DNA, the CDR3 is TGTGCCAGCAGCCCGGGACTAGCGGGAGAGGAGCAGTTCTTC.